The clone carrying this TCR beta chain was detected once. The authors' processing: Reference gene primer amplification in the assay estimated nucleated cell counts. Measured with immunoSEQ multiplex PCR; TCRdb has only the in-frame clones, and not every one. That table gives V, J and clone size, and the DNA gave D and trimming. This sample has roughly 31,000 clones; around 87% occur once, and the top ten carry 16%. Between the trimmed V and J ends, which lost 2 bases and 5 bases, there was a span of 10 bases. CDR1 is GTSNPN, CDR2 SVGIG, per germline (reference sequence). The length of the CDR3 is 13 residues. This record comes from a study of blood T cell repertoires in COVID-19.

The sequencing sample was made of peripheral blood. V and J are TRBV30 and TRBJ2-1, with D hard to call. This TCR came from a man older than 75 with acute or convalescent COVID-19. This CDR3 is CAWSPHTHNEQFF. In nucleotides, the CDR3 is TGTGCCTGGAGTCCACACACCCACAATGAGCAGTTCTTC.